This T cell receptor beta chain was recovered during a study of cytomegalovirus exposure and HLA in healthy donors. Note on this clone: The antigen is unknown.

Both 60 Vbeta primers and 13 Jbeta primers went into the PCR. The table came from immunoSEQ multiplex PCR; TCRdb's copy has only in-frame clones and leaves some out. The table has about 120,000 clones, around 75% seen once. V lost 6 bases and J lost 0; bases outside the gene matches: 5. Germline V gene lookup returns CDR1 SGHTA and CDR2 FQGNSA. The CDR3 spans 15 residues. General study results and limits: Reported performance of the classifier showed diagnosis of cytomegalovirus status with high specificity and sensitivity.

The sequence came from a woman aged 40 to 50 in good health and CMV-seropositive. This chain links TRBV7-2 with TRBJ2-1; 7 nucleotides agree with TRBD1. Source material: PBMCs. CDR3 nucleotides: TGTGCCAGCAGGTTACAGGGGAGCTCCTACAATGAGCAGTTCTTC. It translates to CASRLQGSSYNEQFF.